This entry lists 2 T cell receptor beta chains sequenced from one sample in a study of cytomegalovirus exposure and HLA in healthy donors. It was with 60 Vbeta and 13 Jbeta primers that the PCR ran. The assay was immunoSEQ multiplex PCR, and TCRdb's table has in-frame clones only and misses some. The repertoire holds some 160,000 clones, 80% to 90% seen once, with under 8% in the top ten. The sample comprised PBMCs. The source is a man aged 45-65 years in good health and CMV-seropositive.

This clone was found a few times. V and J are TRBV19 and TRBJ2-1, with TRBD1 matching 10 bases. CDR3 length equals 16 residues. The junction had 2 bases not matched to a gene; V was cut back by 1 base and J by 2 bases. Germline V gene sequence: CDR1 LNHDA, CDR2 SQIVND (reference sequence). CDR3 in DNA: TGTGCCAGTAGTATAGGGGACAGGGGTCCCTACAATGAGCAGTTCTTC. It yields the protein CASSIGDRGPYNEQFF.

The chain couples TRBV7-9 to TRBJ2-1; no clear D gene. Per the germline V gene, CDR1 is SEHNR and CDR2 is FQNEAQ (reference sequence). The length of the CDR3 is 14 residues. Trimming shortened V by 2 bases and J by 0 bases, and 5 bases separated the two germline ends. The CDR3: CASSLTHSYNEQFF. The CDR3 DNA reads as TGTGCCAGCAGCTTAACACACTCCTACAATGAGCAGTTCTTC.